This is a list of T cell receptor beta chains from one sample in a study of early T cells in non-severe SARS-CoV-2 infection. TCRdb redid the calling of the 5' RACE reads with MiXCR, one entry per CDR3 protein. The sample includes 120,000 or so distinct CDR3 sequences, 10% to 15% of them seen just once. Source: whole blood, taken at baseline. The receptors stem from an adult who was a healthcare worker with PCR-confirmed SARS-CoV-2 infection or an uninfected control (not recorded which). The CDR3 runs from the conserved cysteine through the conserved F or W. The order of the fields is J gene, V gene, clone size, D gene, CDR3 protein, CDR3 DNA. The D gene is left open where the match is weak. Some rows have no size entry. The others give once, few or many, or a class for an expanded clone.

TRBJ1-3 TRBV9 few TRBD1 CASSQGGGPGNTIYF TGTGCCAGCAGCCAAGGGGGCGGACCAGGAAACACCATATATTTT
TRBJ2-3 TRBV14 few - CASSRRRGSGTDTQYF TGTGCCAGCAGCCGTCGTCGTGGGAGCGGGACAGATACGCAGTATTTT
TRBJ2-3 TRBV29-1 many - CSGVGDTQYF TGCAGCGGAGTGGGGGATACGCAGTATTTT
TRBJ1-4 TRBV28 many - CASGPMRGGGEKLFF TGTGCCAGCGGACCGATGCGAGGGGGTGGTGAAAAACTGTTTTTT
TRBJ1-2 TRBV28 - - CASSTGTPYGYTF TGTGCCAGCAGCACCGGGACACCCTATGGCTACACCTTC
TRBJ2-5 TRBV10-2 - - CASSDLGETQYF TGCGCCAGCAGTGACTTAGGAGAGACCCAGTACTTC
TRBJ1-1 TRBV6-5 - TRBD1 CASRNRGSGTEAFF TGTGCCAGCAGAAACAGGGGCTCGGGCACTGAAGCTTTCTTT
TRBJ1-3 TRBV9 few - CASSVFGGGGGGGNTIYF TGTGCCAGCAGCGTATTCGGCGGCGGAGGGGGAGGTGGAAACACCATATATTTT
TRBJ1-2 TRBV18 few - CASSSPDRSYGYTF TGTGCCAGCTCCAGTCCAGACAGAAGCTATGGCTACACCTTC
TRBJ2-7 TRBV3-1 few TRBD1 CASSQLGQGAIDEQYF TGTGCCAGCAGCCAATTGGGCCAGGGGGCGATCGACGAGCAGTACTTC
TRBJ1-1 TRBV6-1 few - CASMMMGWTEAFF TGTGCCAGCATGATGATGGGGTGGACTGAAGCTTTCTTT
TRBJ1-5 TRBV5-1 many - CASSLGFGDSNQPQHF TGCGCCAGCAGCTTGGGCTTCGGTGATAGCAATCAGCCCCAGCATTTT
TRBJ1-5 TRBV29-1 - TRBD1 CSVAHGTGTQPQHF TGCAGCGTGGCCCACGGGACAGGGACTCAGCCCCAGCATTTT
TRBJ2-2 TRBV5-1 - TRBD2 CASSLGLAGAGELFF TGCGCCAGCAGCTTGGGACTAGCGGGAGCCGGGGAGCTGTTTTTT
TRBJ1-2 TRBV19 many TRBD1 CASMPGQGAFGYTF TGTGCCAGTATGCCGGGACAGGGGGCGTTTGGCTACACCTTC
TRBJ1-6 TRBV7-6 few - CASSGGRNSPLHF TGTGCCAGCAGCGGAGGCCGCAATTCACCCCTCCACTTT
TRBJ1-1 TRBV9 - - CASSATGSTEAFF TGTGCCAGCAGCGCGACAGGTAGCACTGAAGCTTTCTTT
TRBJ2-4 TRBV4-1 few TRBD1 CASSQTGTGQGYGIQYF TGCGCCAGCAGCCAAACCGGTACGGGACAGGGGTACGGCATTCAGTACTTC
TRBJ2-2 TRBV9 - - CASSVLPGSGKNTGELFF TGTGCCAGCAGCGTATTGCCAGGGAGCGGTAAGAACACCGGGGAGCTGTTTTTT
TRBJ2-2 TRBV5-1 few TRBD1 CASGRTGVSTGELFF TGCGCCAGCGGTCGGACAGGGGTATCCACCGGGGAGCTGTTTTTT
TRBJ2-5 TRBV3-1 few - CASSLAAQQGTQYF TGTGCCAGCAGCCTTGCCGCACAACAGGGGACCCAGTACTTC
TRBJ2-6 TRBV20-1 few TRBD1 CSAQGQGAGANVLTF TGCAGTGCCCAGGGACAGGGTGCTGGGGCCAACGTCCTGACTTTC
TRBJ2-1 TRBV29-1 few - CSVEGYRENYNEQFF TGCAGCGTTGAAGGCTACCGGGAGAACTACAATGAGCAGTTCTTC
TRBJ1-1 TRBV10-3 - TRBD1 CAISDDDRGRRAFF TGTGCCATCAGTGATGACGACAGGGGGCGCAGGGCTTTCTTT
TRBJ2-2 TRBV20-1 - TRBD2 CSARLAGGVAGELFF TGCAGTGCTCGTCTAGCGGGGGGCGTGGCCGGGGAGCTGTTTTTT
TRBJ2-1 TRBV28 many - CASSSGAYNEQFF TGTGCCAGCAGTTCAGGCGCCTACAATGAGCAGTTCTTC
TRBJ1-3 TRBV29-1 - - CSVEDRLRNTIYF TGCAGCGTTGAAGATCGTTTAAGAAACACCATATATTTT
TRBJ2-5 TRBV27 few TRBD2 CASSPGLAGVGFQETQYF TGTGCCAGCAGTCCCGGACTAGCGGGGGTTGGATTCCAAGAGACCCAGTACTTC
TRBJ1-3 TRBV6-5 few - CASSYSSGNTIYF TGTGCCAGCAGTTACTCGTCTGGAAACACCATATATTTT
TRBJ1-4 TRBV5-1 few - CASRAGHRNEKLFF TGCGCCAGCAGAGCGGGACACCGTAATGAAAAACTGTTTTTT